Listed below are T cell receptor beta chains from one sample, sequenced in a study of identical twins. MiXCR, applied by TCRdb to the 5' RACE reads, yields one record per CDR3 protein. The data contain some 790,000 distinct CDR3 sequences, over 15% of them singletons. These data were also filed under a second study, of T cells expressing NK-cell markers.

Sequencing was carried out using PBMCs. The source of these receptors is a woman aged 18-29 years in good health. Both conserved end residues are part of each CDR3.

V gene: TRBV6-5; J gene: TRBJ1-2; CDR3 protein: CASSYVRALSGYTF
V gene: TRBV12-3/TRBV12-4; J gene: TRBJ2-3; CDR3 protein: CASSPLGGGTSTDTQYF
V gene: TRBV7-2; J gene: TRBJ2-7; CDR3 protein: CASSLVGTATGEQYF
V gene: TRBV20-1; J gene: TRBJ1-1; CDR3 protein: CSAPQGAEAFF
V gene: TRBV6-7; J gene: TRBJ1-5; CDR3 protein: CARTCRGNQPQHF
V gene: TRBV20-1; J gene: TRBJ2-5; CDR3 protein: CSARDGGDIGETQYF
V gene: TRBV12-3/TRBV12-4; J gene: TRBJ2-7; CDR3 protein: CASSLAGTGDEQYF
V gene: TRBV7-9; J gene: TRBJ1-2; CDR3 protein: CASSFPGMDYGYTF
V gene: TRBV12-3/TRBV12-4; J gene: TRBJ1-1; CDR3 protein: CASGQNRVDTEAFF
V gene: TRBV27; J gene: TRBJ2-1; CDR3 protein: CASGLSGSSYNEQFF
V gene: TRBV15; J gene: TRBJ2-3; CDR3 protein: CATSRGSGRGPDTQYF
V gene: TRBV5-1; J gene: TRBJ2-1; CDR3 protein: CASSLPRESSYNEQFF
V gene: TRBV5-1; J gene: TRBJ1-1; CDR3 protein: CASSLGTGGLNTEAFF
V gene: TRBV7-2; J gene: TRBJ2-7; CDR3 protein: CASSRSAGPSSYEQYF
V gene: TRBV10-3; J gene: TRBJ2-1; CDR3 protein: CAISALESSEQFF
V gene: TRBV3-1; J gene: TRBJ2-7; CDR3 protein: CASRRGHIDEQYF
V gene: TRBV3-1; J gene: TRBJ2-7; CDR3 protein: CASSPGTSGSPYEQYF
V gene: TRBV6-5; J gene: TRBJ2-2; CDR3 protein: CASSYVPRGTGELFF
V gene: TRBV2; J gene: TRBJ2-1; CDR3 protein: CASNGLPDRAWEQFF
V gene: TRBV7-8; J gene: TRBJ1-2; CDR3 protein: CASSHRQNYGYTF
V gene: TRBV5-1; J gene: TRBJ2-1; CDR3 protein: CASSLAGGVRNEQFF
V gene: TRBV20-1; J gene: TRBJ2-7; CDR3 protein: CSARVTSSYEQYF
V gene: TRBV19; J gene: TRBJ2-7; CDR3 protein: CASSIGGSSYEQYF
V gene: TRBV7-2; J gene: TRBJ2-7; CDR3 protein: CASRVAGGYEQYF
V gene: TRBV6-5; J gene: TRBJ2-1; CDR3 protein: CASSRGQGRQFF
V gene: TRBV20-1; J gene: TRBJ2-3; CDR3 protein: CSAPDRLSTDTQYF
V gene: TRBV29-1; J gene: TRBJ2-2; CDR3 protein: CSVEVGGPRTGELFF
V gene: TRBV19; J gene: TRBJ2-7; CDR3 protein: CASSWAAAVEQYF
V gene: TRBV9; J gene: TRBJ2-1; CDR3 protein: CASSVQTSGFSSYNEQFF
V gene: TRBV28; J gene: TRBJ2-1; CDR3 protein: CASKGFGGEYNEQFF
V gene: TRBV5-6; J gene: TRBJ2-3; CDR3 protein: CASSLRALTDTQYF
V gene: TRBV19; J gene: TRBJ2-1; CDR3 protein: CASSMGLTYNEQFF
V gene: TRBV6-5; J gene: TRBJ1-2; CDR3 protein: CASSYSSESGGYTF
V gene: TRBV5-5; J gene: TRBJ2-7; CDR3 protein: CASSSPGLAGYEQYF
V gene: TRBV12-3/TRBV12-4; J gene: TRBJ2-5; CDR3 protein: CASSPSDRALGETQYF
V gene: TRBV6-4; J gene: TRBJ2-5; CDR3 protein: CAGTSGGLQETQYF
V gene: TRBV27; J gene: TRBJ2-7; CDR3 protein: CASSSGQPAYEQYF
V gene: TRBV5-1; J gene: TRBJ2-5; CDR3 protein: CASSLEVIRETQYF
V gene: TRBV20-1; J gene: TRBJ1-1; CDR3 protein: CSARDTEAFF
V gene: TRBV5-1; J gene: TRBJ2-2; CDR3 protein: CASSLGATGDTGELFF
V gene: TRBV9; J gene: TRBJ1-2; CDR3 protein: CASSVDQKYYGYTF
V gene: TRBV2; J gene: TRBJ2-3; CDR3 protein: CASRPGADTQYF
V gene: TRBV6-1; J gene: TRBJ2-2; CDR3 protein: CASSRGSRTNTGELFF
V gene: TRBV12-3/TRBV12-4; J gene: TRBJ2-7; CDR3 protein: CASSLGAGRWKQYF
V gene: TRBV20-1; J gene: TRBJ1-2; CDR3 protein: CSARDAGRTDGYTF
V gene: TRBV6-2/TRBV6-3; J gene: TRBJ2-1; CDR3 protein: CASSYVKVNNEQFF
V gene: TRBV12-3/TRBV12-4; J gene: TRBJ2-7; CDR3 protein: CASSRGRLTSSYEQYF
V gene: TRBV10-3; J gene: TRBJ2-7; CDR3 protein: CAISKSLDSYEQYF
V gene: TRBV10-2; J gene: TRBJ1-1; CDR3 protein: CASRIGTGEAFF
V gene: TRBV6-2/TRBV6-3; J gene: TRBJ1-1; CDR3 protein: CASSYSTAGKSGSTEAFF
V gene: TRBV12-5; J gene: TRBJ2-5; CDR3 protein: CASGHPETQYF
V gene: TRBV2; J gene: TRBJ2-1; CDR3 protein: CALIRSGGYNEQFF
V gene: TRBV12-3/TRBV12-4; J gene: TRBJ2-3; CDR3 protein: CASSFRGGAVITQYF
V gene: TRBV12-3/TRBV12-4; J gene: TRBJ2-1; CDR3 protein: CASSKTGTGNEQFF
V gene: TRBV12-3/TRBV12-4; J gene: TRBJ2-6; CDR3 protein: CASSLPGGGANVLTF